Given below is one TCR beta chain in context. The antigen is undetermined. There are 14 residues in the CDR3. CDR1 and CDR2 (germline): MDHEN, SYDVKM. The data are from a study of CXCR3-negative and CXCR3-positive naive CD8 T cells. Notes on the study in general: Greater hydrophobicity was found in TRB CDR3s of CXCR3-positive naive cells than of CXCR3-negative naive cells. Memory cells diverged, while naive CXCR3-positive and CXCR3-negative cells had similar TRBV-TRBJ usage. Each naive subset displayed comparably high diversity, whereas memory CD8+ cells displayed much lower diversity.

Sorting was done in triplicate for each CD8+ T cell subset (under 330,000 cells each). Naive CD8+ T cells showed a CD45RO-CCR7+CD27+CD95- phenotype. The TRB libraries of cDNA were built by UMI-labeled 5' RACE. No DNA is given; TCRdb re-called the 5' RACE reads and lists each CDR3 protein once. The sample table sets out about 94,000 distinct CDR3 sequences. The chain employs TRBV28 and TRBJ2-7; TCRdb reports TRBD1, a call that lacks DNA to check it against. The material sequenced was naive CXCR3+ CD8+ T cells from blood. Indicated subset: CD45RO-CCR7+CD27+CD95- naive CD8+ T cells expressing CXCR3 (TNR3+). This TCR came from a human donor in good health. Some clones in this sample may be carry-over from other donors' samples. The chain's CDR3 is CASSLRGIAYEQYF.